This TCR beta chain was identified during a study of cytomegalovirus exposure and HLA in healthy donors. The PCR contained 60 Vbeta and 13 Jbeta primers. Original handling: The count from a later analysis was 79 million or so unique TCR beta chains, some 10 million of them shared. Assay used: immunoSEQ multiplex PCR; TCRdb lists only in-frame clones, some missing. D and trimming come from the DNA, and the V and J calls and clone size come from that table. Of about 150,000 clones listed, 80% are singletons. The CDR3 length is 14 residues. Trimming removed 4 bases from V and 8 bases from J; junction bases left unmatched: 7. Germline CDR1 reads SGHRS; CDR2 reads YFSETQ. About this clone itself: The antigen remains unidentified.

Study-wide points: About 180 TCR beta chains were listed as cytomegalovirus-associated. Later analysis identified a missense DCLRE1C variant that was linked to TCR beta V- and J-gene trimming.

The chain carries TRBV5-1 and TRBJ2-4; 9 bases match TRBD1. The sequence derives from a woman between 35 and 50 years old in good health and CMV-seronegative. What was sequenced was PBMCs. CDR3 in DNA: TGCGCCAGCAGCCCAGGACAGGGGCGGGACATTCAGTACTTC. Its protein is CASSPGQGRDIQYF.